The rows below give T cell receptor beta chains drawn from one sample of a study of T cells in Graves' hyperthyroidism and ophthalmopathy. TCRdb ran MiXCR on the multiplex PCR reads and lists one entry per CDR3 protein. The table records hundreds of thousands of distinct CDR3 sequences, approximately 25% of them present only once. Sequencing used blood. All receptors derive from a woman aged 25 to 45 with Graves' ophthalmopathy. CDR3s include the opening cysteine and the closing phenylalanine or tryptophan. Each record gives: V gene, J gene, CDR3 length, clone size, D gene, CDR3 protein, CDR3 DNA. A D gene is named only where the DNA matches it firmly. Clone size, where shown, is once, few, many, or a class for clones that have expanded.

TRBV7-2,TRBJ2-7,14,many,NA,CASNSGGGYYEQYF,TGTGCCAGCAACTCAGGAGGGGGATACTACGAGCAGTACTTC
TRBV6-7,TRBJ1-1,17,NA,NA,CASTDLFGPSEDTEAFF,TGTGCCAGCACCGACCTTTTCGGACCCTCTGAGGACACTGAAGCTTTCTTT
TRBV11-1,TRBJ1-2,15,many,TRBD1,CASSLNTWDRDGYTF,TGTGCCAGCAGCTTGAATACGTGGGACAGGGATGGCTACACCTTC
TRBV13,TRBJ2-7,17,many,NA,CASSLGPNRVNHYEQYF,TGTGCCAGCAGCTTAGGCCCCAACAGGGTGAATCACTACGAGCAGTACTTC
TRBV25-1,TRBJ1-2,15,NA,NA,CASSGPLRGAGGYTF,TGTGCCAGCAGTGGACCCCTTCGGGGGGCAGGGGGCTACACCTTC
TRBV2,TRBJ2-7,14,many,NA,CASGPNRVSYEQYF,TGTGCCAGCGGTCCTAACAGAGTCTCCTACGAGCAGTACTTC
TRBV19,TRBJ1-1,15,once,TRBD1,CASSPSGGQAVAAFF,TGTGCCAGTAGTCCGTCAGGGGGACAGGCGGTGGCCGCTTTCTTT
TRBV7-3,TRBJ2-2,15,many,NA,CASSLSRDNTGELFF,TGTGCCAGCAGCTTAAGTAGGGATAACACCGGGGAGCTGTTTTTT
TRBV6-5,TRBJ2-7,16,many,TRBD1,CASSYSGQPLENEQYF,TGTGCCAGCTCCTACTCGGGACAGCCCCTTGAAAACGAGCAGTACTTC
TRBV6-2/TRBV6-3,TRBJ2-7,15,many,NA,CASSYEQGRSYEQYF,TGTGCCAGCAGTTATGAGCAGGGTCGATCCTACGAGCAGTACTTC
TRBV2,TRBJ2-5,13,many,NA,CASSEALRETQYF,TGTGCCAGCAGTGAAGCCCTTCGCGAGACCCAGTACTTC
TRBV7-8,TRBJ1-2,16,NA,NA,CASSMGVREVGYGYTF,TGTGCCAGCAGCATGGGGGTACGGGAGGTCGGCTATGGCTACACCTTC
TRBV15,TRBJ2-7,15,many,NA,CATSRDQLSSYEQYF,TGTGCCACCAGCAGAGATCAGTTATCTTCCTACGAGCAGTACTTC
TRBV20-1,TRBJ2-5,12,NA,NA,CSAYGAQETQYF,TGCAGTGCCTACGGAGCTCAAGAGACCCAGTACTTC
TRBV6-5,TRBJ1-2,15,many,TRBD1,CASSYSAGQTYGYTF,TGTGCCAGCAGTTACTCTGCGGGACAGACTTATGGCTACACCTTC
TRBV28,TRBJ2-2,15,many,NA,CASSFWDGRTGELFF,TGTGCCAGCAGTTTCTGGGACGGTCGGACCGGGGAGCTGTTTTTT
TRBV20-1,TRBJ2-7,15,many,NA,CSATNPGTDTYEQYF,TGCAGTGCCACCAACCCCGGGACTGACACCTACGAGCAGTACTTC
TRBV6-1,TRBJ1-2,13,NA,NA,CASSEMPGAGYTF,TGTGCCAGCAGTGAAATGCCGGGGGCTGGCTACACCTTC
TRBV2,TRBJ1-1,15,NA,TRBD1,CASSYYRGVNTEAFF,TGTGCCAGCAGTTACTACAGGGGGGTGAACACTGAAGCTTTCTTT
TRBV20-1,TRBJ2-5,12,once,NA,CSARGHQETQYF,TGCAGTGCTAGAGGACACCAAGAGACCCAGTACTTC
TRBV15,TRBJ2-5,15,NA,NA,CATSRARQGQETQYF,TGTGCCACCAGCAGAGCGAGGCAGGGGCAAGAGACCCAGTACTTC
TRBV4-1,TRBJ2-7,15,NA,NA,CASSQPGQNPGEQCF,TGCGCCAGCAGCCAACCGGGACAAAACCCCGGGGAGCAGTGCTTC
TRBV29-1,TRBJ2-7,12,NA,NA,CSVHDDRPEQYF,TGCAGCGTGCATGATGACAGGCCCGAGCAGTACTTC
TRBV5-1,TRBJ2-3,15,few,NA,CASSLEGRRTDTQYF,TGCGCCAGCAGCCTTGAGGGACGGAGGACAGATACGCAGTATTTT
TRBV6-1,TRBJ1-2,13,NA,NA,CASSAGTDDGYTF,TGTGCCAGCAGTGCTGGGACGGACGATGGCTACACCTTC
TRBV27,TRBJ1-1,15,once,NA,CASSLFQQGGTEAFF,TGTGCCAGCAGTTTATTTCAGCAGGGAGGCACTGAAGCTTTCTTT
TRBV2,TRBJ1-1,16,NA,NA,CASSGIEWKSNTEAFF,TGTGCCAGCAGCGGTATAGAGTGGAAATCGAACACTGAAGCTTTCTTT
TRBV11-2,TRBJ2-4,16,few,NA,CASSSAWGEAKNIKYF,TGTGCCAGCAGCTCCGCGTGGGGCGAGGCCAAAAACATTAAGTACTTC
TRBV11-2,TRBJ1-5,19,many,NA,CASSPPTTEAYGSNQPQHF,TGTGCCAGCAGCCCACCAACGACCGAGGCATATGGTAGCAATCAGCCCCAGCATTTT
TRBV12-3/TRBV12-4,TRBJ1-3,16,few,NA,CASSPAKSFSGNTIYF,TGTGCCAGCAGCCCCGCGAAATCCTTCTCTGGAAACACCATATATTTT
TRBV19,TRBJ1-5,16,NA,NA,CASSRIMPAGNQPQHF,TGTGCCAGTAGTCGAATTATGCCGGCCGGCAATCAGCCCCAGCATTTT
TRBV27,TRBJ1-1,14,many,NA,CASAGRAGNTEAFF,TGTGCCAGCGCCGGCCGCGCAGGGAACACTGAAGCTTTCTTT
TRBV6-4,TRBJ2-2,13,many,TRBD1,CASKGAETGELFF,TGTGCCAGCAAGGGGGCCGAAACCGGGGAGCTGTTTTTT
TRBV3-1,TRBJ1-1,14,many,TRBD1,CASRYRGQNTEAFF,TGTGCCAGCAGGTACAGGGGGCAGAACACTGAAGCTTTCTTT
TRBV6-1,TRBJ1-1,15,many,NA,CASTDPLQGNTEAFF,TGTGCCAGCACCGACCCCTTACAGGGGAACACTGAAGCTTTCTTT
TRBV20-1,TRBJ2-5,13,NA,TRBD2,CSAERGGVETQYF,TGCAGTGCTGAACGGGGAGGGGTGGAGACCCAGTACTTC
TRBV5-1,TRBJ1-5,15,NA,NA,CASSLEGQWNQPQHF,TGCGCCAGCAGCTTGGAGGGGCAATGGAATCAGCCCCAGCATTTT
TRBV10-3,TRBJ1-5,12,few,NA,CAISEANQPQHF,TGTGCCATCAGTGAAGCTAATCAGCCCCAGCATTTT
TRBV30,TRBJ1-5,14,NA,TRBD1,CAWSVQGAGQPQHF,TGTGCCTGGAGTGTCCAGGGGGCAGGTCAGCCCCAGCATTTT
TRBV2,TRBJ2-5,14,many,NA,CASSAIATLETQYF,TGTGCCAGCAGTGCCATAGCGACTTTGGAGACCCAGTACTTC
TRBV7-9,TRBJ1-2,15,NA,TRBD1,CASSPWDRGHYGYTF,TGTGCCAGCAGCCCCTGGGACAGGGGTCACTATGGCTACACCTTC
TRBV27,TRBJ1-1,13,NA,TRBD1,CASKGQVATEAFF,TGTGCCAGCAAGGGACAGGTGGCTACTGAAGCTTTCTTT
TRBV6-4,TRBJ1-1,13,NA,NA,CASKGLQNTEAFF,TGTGCCAGCAAGGGACTACAGAACACTGAAGCTTTCTTT
TRBV29-1,TRBJ1-2,12,NA,NA,CSGATANYGYTF,TGCAGCGGTGCAACAGCTAACTATGGCTACACCTTC
TRBV20-1,TRBJ2-5,15,many,TRBD2,CSARTSGGALETQYF,TGCAGTGCCCGGACTAGCGGGGGGGCCTTAGAGACCCAGTACTTC